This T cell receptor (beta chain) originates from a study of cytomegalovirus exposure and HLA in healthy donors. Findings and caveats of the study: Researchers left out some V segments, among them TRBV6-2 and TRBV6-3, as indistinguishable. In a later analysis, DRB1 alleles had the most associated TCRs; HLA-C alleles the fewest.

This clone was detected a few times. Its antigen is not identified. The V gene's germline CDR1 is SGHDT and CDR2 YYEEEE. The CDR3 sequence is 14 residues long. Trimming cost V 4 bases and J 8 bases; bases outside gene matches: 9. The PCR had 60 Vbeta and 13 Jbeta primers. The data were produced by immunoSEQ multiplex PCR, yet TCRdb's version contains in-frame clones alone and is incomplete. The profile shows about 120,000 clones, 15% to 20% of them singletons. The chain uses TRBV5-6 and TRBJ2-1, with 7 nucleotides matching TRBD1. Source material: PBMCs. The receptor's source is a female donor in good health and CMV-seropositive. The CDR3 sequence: CASSPTDRVYEQFF. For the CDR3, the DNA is TGTGCCAGCAGCCCGACAGACAGGGTTTATGAGCAGTTCTTC. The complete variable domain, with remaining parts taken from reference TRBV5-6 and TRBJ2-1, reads DAGVTQSPTHLIKTRGQQVTLRCSPKSGHDTVSWYQQALGQGPQFIFQYYEEEERQRGNFPDRFSGHQFPNYSSELNVNALLLGDSALYLCASSPTDRVYEQFFGPGTRLTVL.